Given below is one T cell receptor beta chain in context. What it binds is not known. This CDR3 contains 14 residues. Per the germline V gene, CDR1 is SGHRS and CDR2 is YFSETQ. Trimming took off 4 bases at V and 2 bases at J, with 11 bases between the two ends. The data belong to a study of T cells after yellow fever vaccination. Study in general: The SMART-Seq v4 Ultra Low Input method served to prepare the low-cell-number fractions. Study outcomes and limitations: Reappearance after the booster was observed for most primary-vaccination clones (roughly 97% CD4, less than 90% CD8). Relatively few clonotypes were ones that appeared in both CD4 and CD8 compartments. A weaker but faster secondary response was observed, peaking on day 5 versus 15.

Each CDR3 protein is one row after TCRdb ran MiXCR on the 5' RACE reads. The sample consists of roughly 300,000 distinct CDR3 sequences, roughly 7% of them appearing once. This TCR was sampled from a man aged 18 to 30 who received the YFV17D yellow fever vaccine. Sequenced here: PBMCs, sampled approximately 40 days after the first yellow fever vaccination. J is TRBJ2-3 and V is TRBV5-1, with D perhaps TRBD2 (6 bases). The CDR3 protein is CASSVGTPTDTQYF. The CDR3 DNA follows: TGCGCCAGCAGCGTCGGGACTCCCACAGATACGCAGTATTTT.